Listed here are 26 T cell receptor beta chains from one sample, sequenced in a study of blood T cell repertoires in COVID-19 (dated by TCRdb to the early 2020s). The protocol used for the library was the immunoSEQ multiplex PCR assay. TCRdb took over this immuneACCESS table, retaining in-frame rearrangements with V and J assigned. Such tables are incomplete; in checked studies, under half of the missing clones stem from an unresolved V gene, and the remainder is unexplained. The sample yields around 95,000 clones; over 80% were counted once. The ten biggest clones cover roughly 12% of the sample. Specimen: peripheral blood. Source of these receptors: a man aged 45-60 years with active or convalescent COVID-19.

The chain employs TRBV5-1 and TRBJ1-4; D gene uncertain. Trimming removed 0 bases from V and 8 bases from J, with 11 bases in between. Germline V lookup: CDR1 SGHRS, CDR2 YFSETQ. This CDR3 region has 14 residues. The CDR3 spells CASSLEAGIEKLFF. In nucleotides, the CDR3 is TGCGCCAGCAGCTTGGAGGCGGGGATCGAAAAACTGTTTTTT.

The chain has TRBV24-1 and TRBJ2-1; 8 bases fit TRBD2. Looked up from germline, CDR1 is KGHDR and CDR2 is SFDVKD. The V gene end was trimmed by 4 bases and the J gene end by 8 bases; junction bases not matched to a gene: 9. The CDR3 length is 15 residues. CDR3 residues: CATSDLRPGGDEQFF. The DNA of the CDR3 is TGTGCCACCAGTGACCTCAGACCCGGGGGGGATGAGCAGTTCTTC.

This sequence joins TRBV11-3 and TRBJ1-2; weak D call: TRBD1 (6 bases). V dropped 5 bases and J dropped 6 bases, with 19 bases sitting between them. This CDR3 comprises 15 residues. Germline V gene sequence: CDR1 SGHNT, CDR2 YENEEA. CDR3 sequence: CASSPYGQSTHGYTF. The CDR3 coding sequence is TGTGCCAGCAGCCCCTACGGACAGTCAACCCATGGCTACACCTTC.

This clone was picked up one time. The chain recombines TRBV5-8 with TRBJ2-3, with 9 bases lining up with TRBD2. In germline, CDR1 is SGHTS, CDR2 YDEGEE. V lost 4 bases, J lost 3 bases, and 9 bases stayed unmatched. The CDR3 runs 16 residues. The CDR3 here is CASSPTSGIPTDTQYF. In nucleotides, the CDR3 is TGTGCCAGCAGCCCGACTAGCGGCATCCCTACAGATACGCAGTATTTT.

The CDR3 spells CASSAKAGSYNEQFF. The DNA for the CDR3 is TGTGCCAGCAGTGCTAAAGCGGGATCCTACAATGAGCAGTTCTTC. The chain employs TRBV27 and TRBJ2-1, with TRBD2 matching over 7 bases. V trimming: 5 bases; J trimming: 1 base; junction bases outside the gene matches: 5. Germline CDR1 MNHEY, CDR2 SMNVEV (reference sequence). The CDR3 is made up of 15 amino acids.

The chain joins TRBV6-7 to TRBJ1-6; 12 bases agree with TRBD1. TRBV6-7 is recorded as an ORF, its role being uncertain. V lost 5 bases to trimming and J lost 5 bases; unmatched junction nucleotides: 22. This CDR3 comprises 22 residues. The chain's CDR3 is CASSTLRAPGQGAYYDNSPLHF. In nucleotides, the CDR3 is TGTGCCAGCAGTACGTTAAGGGCACCGGGACAGGGGGCGTATTATGATAATTCACCCCTCCACTTT.

The chain recombines TRBV11-3 with TRBJ1-3; D is undetermined. CDR1 is SGHNT and CDR2 is YENEEA in the germline V gene. The CDR3 runs to 16 residues. V was clipped by 0 bases and J by 4 bases, with 13 bases between them. This CDR3 is CASSLDSDFLGNTIYF. DNA of the CDR3: TGTGCCAGCAGCTTAGACTCGGACTTCTTAGGAAACACCATATATTTT.

This chain links TRBV9 with TRBJ1-6, with TRBD1 as a possible D gene (6 bases). This CDR3 is built from 15 residues. Deletions cut 0 bases from V and 7 bases from J, with 11 bases between. CDR1 SGDLS and CDR2 YYNGEE come from the germline V gene. Here the CDR3 reads CASSVAGTINSPLHF. The CDR3 DNA is TGTGCCAGCAGCGTAGCCGGGACAATCAATTCACCCCTCCACTTT.

The V call is TRBV4-2, the J call TRBJ1-3; tentative D call: TRBD1 (6 bases). The CDR3 loop spans 15 amino acids. CDR1 and CDR2 (germline): LGHNA, YNFKEQ. The V gene lost 6 bases and the J gene lost 6 bases, with 18 bases spanning the gap. In DNA, the CDR3 is TGTGCCAGCAGTCGGACCGGGACACCGGAAAACACCATATATTTT. This codes for CASSRTGTPENTIYF.

The J gene is TRBJ1-6, the V gene TRBV30; a possible D gene is TRBD1 (5 bases). This CDR3 spans 15 amino acids. Germline V lookup: CDR1 GTSNPN, CDR2 SVGIG (reference sequence). The V end lost 1 base, the J end lost 7 bases, and 14 bases lay between the germline ends. DNA of the CDR3: TGTGCCTGGAGTGAAGATGGGCAGGGAAATTCACCCCTCCACTTT. Protein sequence: CAWSEDGQGNSPLHF.

The rearrangement links TRBV7-8 to TRBJ2-5; 7 bases fit TRBD2. V shed 4 bases, J shed 2 bases, and the junction held 13 bases outside the gene matches. Germline V CDR1 and CDR2: SGHVS, FQNEAQ. The CDR3 is 17 residues long. CDR3 loop: CASSSSGRREKQETQYF. Here the CDR3 DNA reads TGTGCCAGCAGCTCATCCGGTCGGCGGGAGAAGCAAGAGACCCAGTACTTC.

The genes are TRBV7-9 and TRBJ1-4, with TRBD1 matching 9 bases. The CDR3 loop spans 15 amino acids. Germline CDR1 SEHNR, CDR2 FQNEAQ (reference sequence). Unmatched junction bases numbered 4, after V lost 1 base and J lost 7 bases. CDR3 sequence (DNA): TGTGCCAGCAGCTTAGGCCGGGACAGGGTTGAAAAACTGTTTTTT. Translated: CASSLGRDRVEKLFF.

This chain links TRBV11-2 with TRBJ2-5, with 7 bases lining up with TRBD2. Germline assignment: CDR1 SGHAT and CDR2 FQNNGV. Trimming took 3 bases from V and 2 from J; bases not matched to a gene: 6. This CDR3 region has 15 residues. The CDR3 coding sequence is TGTGCCAGCAGCTTCGTCACGGGGGGTCAAGAGACCCAGTACTTC. Protein: CASSFVTGGQETQYF.

The CDR3 protein is CATSDRTSGTYEQYF. As DNA, the CDR3 is TGTGCCACCAGTGACCGGACTAGCGGTACCTACGAGCAGTACTTC. The chain recombines TRBV24-1 with TRBJ2-7, with 10 bases lining up with TRBD2. This CDR3 is 15 amino acids long. In germline, CDR1 is KGHDR, CDR2 SFDVKD. V was clipped by 4 bases and J by 2 bases; unmatched bases: 4.

The J gene is TRBJ2-3, the V gene TRBV2, with 11 bases fitting TRBD2. The CDR3 totals 15 residues. Per germline, CDR1 SNHLY and CDR2 FYNNEI. With 6 bases clipped from V and 7 bases from J, the junction kept 9 bases outside the gene matches. Written as DNA, the CDR3 is TGTGCCAGCAGCGACCCACTAGCGGGGGTCTATACGCAGTATTTT. Translating gives CASSDPLAGVYTQYF.

CDR3 coding DNA: TGTGCCTGGAGTGTGAGCCTCCTAGCGGGAGAACAGGGAGACGAGCAGTACTTC. This sequence encodes CAWSVSLLAGEQGDEQYF. The J gene is TRBJ2-7, the V gene TRBV30; the match to TRBD2 covers 10 bases. The CDR3 has 18 residues. Germline V CDR1 and CDR2: GTSNPN, SVGIG (reference sequence). With V trimmed by 0 bases and J by 5 bases, 16 bases remained unmatched. Filled out from reference TRBV30 and TRBJ2-7, the complete variable domain reads SQTIHQWPATLVQPVGSPLSLECTVEGTSNPNLYWYRQAAGRGLQLLFYSVGIGQISSEVPQNLSASRPQDRQFILSSKKLLLSDSGFYLCAWSVSLLAGEQGDEQYFGPGTRLTVT.

V gene TRBV3-1 (or the pseudogene TRBV3-2) combines with J gene TRBJ2-1, with 8 bases that match TRBD2. V shed 1 base and J 6 bases; nucleotides not matched to a gene: 5. Germline V CDR1 and CDR2: LGHDT, YNNKEL (reference sequence). There are 15 residues in the CDR3. The CDR3 DNA is TGTGCCAGCAGCCAAGTTCTAGCGGGCCTCAATGAGCAGTTCTTC. Protein sequence: CASSQVLAGLNEQFF.

The gene calls are TRBV20-1 and TRBJ1-2; 9 bases fit TRBD1. The CDR3 spans 14 residues. V was pared by 3 bases and J by 8 bases, with 10 bases of the junction left unmatched. Germline V lookup: CDR1 DFQATT, CDR2 SNEGSKA (reference sequence). CDR3 in DNA: TGCAGTGCTAGTGAGGGACAGGGTTTAGGAGGCTACACCTTC. Translating gives CSASEGQGLGGYTF.

V and J are TRBV4-1 and TRBJ1-2; D is uncertain. Trimming removed 1 base at V and 0 bases at J, with 12 bases between. The germline CDR1 and CDR2 sequences are MGHRA and YSYEKL. The CDR3 runs to 16 residues. The CDR3 loop is CASSQGLLGANYGYTF. DNA for the CDR3: TGCGCCAGCAGCCAAGGTCTGTTAGGAGCTAACTATGGCTACACCTTC.

V usage is TRBV20-1 and J usage is TRBJ2-7; possibly TRBD2 for D (6 bases). The length of the CDR3 is 11 residues. Trimming removed 5 bases from V and 5 bases from J, with 10 bases in between. CDR1 DFQATT and CDR2 SNEGSKA come from the germline V gene (reference sequence). The CDR3 protein is CSARRVHEQYF. CDR3 sequence (DNA): TGCAGTGCTCGGAGGGTCCACGAGCAGTACTTC.

In its sample, this clone was seen once. The rearrangement joins TRBV6-1 to TRBJ2-7, with D possibly matching TRBD1 (7 bases). The CDR3 totals 16 residues. Germline assignment: CDR1 MNHNS and CDR2 SASEGT. Trimming took off 2 bases at V and 4 bases at J, with 18 bases between the two ends. For the CDR3, the DNA is TGTGCCAGCAGTGAAAGCGTGCGCCCAGGGGGGTACGAGCAGTACTTC. Encoded protein: CASSESVRPGGYEQYF.

The chain carries TRBV3-1 (or the pseudogene TRBV3-2) and TRBJ1-2, with a weak D call TRBD1 (5 bases). The CDR3 sequence is 13 residues long. Between the trimmed V and J ends, which lost 2 bases and 6 bases, there was a span of 10 bases. Germline V gene lookup returns CDR1 LGHDT and CDR2 YNNKEL (reference sequence). The CDR3 DNA sequence: TGTGCCAGCAGCCAAATGATAGGGGATGGCTACACCTTC. Amino acids: CASSQMIGDGYTF.

The chain carries TRBV5-8 and TRBJ2-7; 15 bases are a match to TRBD2. With V trimmed by 4 bases and J by 7 bases, 9 bases remained unmatched. The CDR3 sequence is 16 residues long. Germline CDR1 SGHTS, CDR2 YDEGEE. As DNA, the CDR3 is TGTGCCAGCAGCGGCGGGACTAGCGGGAGGTCCTGGGAGCAGTACTTC. Translation: CASSGGTSGRSWEQYF.

The chain employs TRBV5-5 and TRBJ2-1, with D possibly matching TRBD2 (6 bases). The V end lost 1 base, the J end lost 9 bases, and 11 bases lay between the germline ends. This CDR3 has 13 amino acids. CDR1 and CDR2 (germline): SGHKS, YYEKEE (reference sequence). In DNA, the CDR3 is TGTGCCAGCAGCTTGTACCGGGAGAGTGAGCAGTTCTTC. This gives the protein CASSLYRESEQFF.

This rearrangement joins TRBV7-9 to TRBJ2-3; a weak D match, TRBD1 (5 bases). CDR3 size: 14 residues. Germline V gene lookup returns CDR1 SEHNR and CDR2 FQNEAQ (reference sequence). Trimming removed 5 bases at V and 2 bases at J, with 11 bases between. This chain's CDR3 is CASSLAGHTDTQYF. CDR3 nucleotide sequence: TGTGCCAGCAGCCTCGCAGGGCACACAGATACGCAGTATTTT.

The rearrangement links TRBV5-1 to TRBJ2-3, with D hard to call. Germline assignment: CDR1 SGHRS and CDR2 YFSETQ. This CDR3 comprises 15 residues. Trimming pared 0 bases from V and 0 bases from J, leaving 8 bases between. This CDR3 reads CASSLARDSTDTQYF. In DNA form, the CDR3 reads TGCGCCAGCAGCTTGGCAAGAGATAGCACAGATACGCAGTATTTT. The full variable domain, with the rest looked up from reference TRBV5-1 and TRBJ2-3, is KAGVTQTPRYLIKTRGQQVTLSCSPISGHRSVSWYQQTPGQGLQFLFEYFSETQRNKGNFPGRFSGRQFSNSRSEMNVSTLELGDSALYLCASSLARDSTDTQYFGPGTRLTVL.